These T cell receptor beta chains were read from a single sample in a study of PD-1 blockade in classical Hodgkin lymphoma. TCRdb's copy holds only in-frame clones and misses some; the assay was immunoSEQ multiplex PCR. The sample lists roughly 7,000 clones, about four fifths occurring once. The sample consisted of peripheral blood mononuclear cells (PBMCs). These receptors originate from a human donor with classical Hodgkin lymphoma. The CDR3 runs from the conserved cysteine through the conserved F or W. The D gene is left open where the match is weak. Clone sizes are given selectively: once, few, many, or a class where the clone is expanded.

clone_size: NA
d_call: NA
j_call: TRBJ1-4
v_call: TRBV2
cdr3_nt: TGTGCCAGCAGTGAGTTGAGGGTTGCTGAAAAACTGTTTTTT
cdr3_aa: CASSELRVAEKLFF

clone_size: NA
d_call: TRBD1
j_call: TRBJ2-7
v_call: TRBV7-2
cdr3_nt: TGTGCCAGCAGCACTCTTACAGGGGCCGAGCAGTACTTC
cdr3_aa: CASSTLTGAEQYF

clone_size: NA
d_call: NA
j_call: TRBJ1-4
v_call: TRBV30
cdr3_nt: TGTGCCTGGAGCGGAGACAGGGAAAAACTGTTTTTT
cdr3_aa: CAWSGDREKLFF

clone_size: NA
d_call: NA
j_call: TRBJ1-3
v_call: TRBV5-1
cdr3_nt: TGCGCCAGCAGCTCGGAAGGAAGTGGAAACACCATATATTTT
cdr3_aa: CASSSEGSGNTIYF

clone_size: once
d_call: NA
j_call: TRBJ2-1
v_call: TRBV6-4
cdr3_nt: TGTGCCAGCAGTGACGCAGCGAGAGAATACAATGAGCAGTTCTTC
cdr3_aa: CASSDAAREYNEQFF

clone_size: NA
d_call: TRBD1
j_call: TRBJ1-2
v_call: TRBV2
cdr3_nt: TGTGCCAGCAGGGCGGGACAGGGGCCTAACTATGGCTACACCTTC
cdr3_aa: CASRAGQGPNYGYTF

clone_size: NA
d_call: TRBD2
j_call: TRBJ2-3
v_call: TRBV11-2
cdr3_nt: TGTGCCAGCAGCTTGGACAGACTAGCGGTCGGAGGTACGCAGTATTTT
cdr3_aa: CASSLDRLAVGGTQYF

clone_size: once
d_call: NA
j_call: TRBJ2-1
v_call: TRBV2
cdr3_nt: TGTGCCAGCAGTGAAGACACGGGCGATGAGCAGTTCTTC
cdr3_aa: CASSEDTGDEQFF

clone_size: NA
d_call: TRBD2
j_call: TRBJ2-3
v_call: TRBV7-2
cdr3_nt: TGTGCCAGCAGCTTGGTAGCGGGAGGGCTCACAGATACGCAGTATTTT
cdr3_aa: CASSLVAGGLTDTQYF

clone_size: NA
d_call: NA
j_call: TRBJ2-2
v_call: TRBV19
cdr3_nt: TGTGCCAGTAGTACTCAAGGGCTGACCGGGGAGCTGTTTTTT
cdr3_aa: CASSTQGLTGELFF

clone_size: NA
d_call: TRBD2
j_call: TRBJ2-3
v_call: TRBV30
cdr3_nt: TGTGCCTGGAGTCGAGCGGGAAGCACAGATACGCAGTATTTT
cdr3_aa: CAWSRAGSTDTQYF

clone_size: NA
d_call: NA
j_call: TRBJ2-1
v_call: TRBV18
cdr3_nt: TGTGCCAGCTCAGGGGACTCATCAGGCCATGAGCAGTTCTTC
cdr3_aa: CASSGDSSGHEQFF

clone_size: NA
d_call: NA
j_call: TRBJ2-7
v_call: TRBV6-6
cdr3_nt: TGTGCCAGCAGTTATGAAGGGGATGAGCAGTACTTC
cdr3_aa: CASSYEGDEQYF

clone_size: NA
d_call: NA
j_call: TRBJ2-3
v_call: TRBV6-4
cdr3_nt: TGTGCCAGCAGCCCCTCTGTGGGACACCCCACAGATACGCAGTATTTT
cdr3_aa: CASSPSVGHPTDTQYF

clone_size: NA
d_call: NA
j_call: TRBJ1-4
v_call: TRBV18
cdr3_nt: TGTGCCAGCTCACCGGACAGTGGAAATGAAAAACTGTTTTTT
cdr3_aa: CASSPDSGNEKLFF

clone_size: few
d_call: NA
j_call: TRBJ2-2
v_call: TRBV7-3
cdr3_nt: TGTGCCAGCAGCCAAAGTGAGGGCGGGGAGCTGTTTTTT
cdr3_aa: CASSQSEGGELFF

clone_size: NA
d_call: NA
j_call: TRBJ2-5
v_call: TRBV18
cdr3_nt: TGTGCCAGCTCACCCGACACACAAGAGACCCAGTACTTC
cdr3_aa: CASSPDTQETQYF

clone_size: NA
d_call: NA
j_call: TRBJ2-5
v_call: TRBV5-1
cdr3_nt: TGCGCCAGCACCCATGACGGCCAAGAGACCCAGTACTTC
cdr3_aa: CASTHDGQETQYF

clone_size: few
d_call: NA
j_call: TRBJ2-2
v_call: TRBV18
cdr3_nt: TGTGCCAGCTCAGTCCTCAGGGGCACCGGGGAGCTGTTTTTT
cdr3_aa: CASSVLRGTGELFF

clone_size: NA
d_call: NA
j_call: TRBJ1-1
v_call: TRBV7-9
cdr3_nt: TGTGCCAGCAGCTTAGCGTTGACAAACAGGCCAAACACTGAAGCTTTCTTT
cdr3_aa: CASSLALTNRPNTEAFF

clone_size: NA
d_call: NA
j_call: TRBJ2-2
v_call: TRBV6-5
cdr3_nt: TGTGCCAGCAGTTACTCGACCGCTGCGGGCACCGGGGAGCTGTTTTTT
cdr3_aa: CASSYSTAAGTGELFF

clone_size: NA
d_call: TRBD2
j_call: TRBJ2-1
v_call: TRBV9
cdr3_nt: TGTGCCAGCAGCGTCGACCCCATAGCGGGAGGGCCCCACAATGAGCAGTTCTTC
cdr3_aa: CASSVDPIAGGPHNEQFF

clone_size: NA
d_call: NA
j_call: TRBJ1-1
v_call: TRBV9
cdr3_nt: TGTGCCAGCAGCAGAGACACTGAAGCTTTCTTT
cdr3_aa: CASSRDTEAFF

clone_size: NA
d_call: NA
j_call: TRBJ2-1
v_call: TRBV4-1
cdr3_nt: TGCGCCAGCAGCCAAGATAGGGCAGTCTACAATGAGCAGTTCTTC
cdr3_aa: CASSQDRAVYNEQFF

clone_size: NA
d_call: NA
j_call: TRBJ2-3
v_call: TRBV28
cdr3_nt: TGTGCCAGCAGTTTACGGCAGGGTTACACAGATACGCAGTATTTT
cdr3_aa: CASSLRQGYTDTQYF

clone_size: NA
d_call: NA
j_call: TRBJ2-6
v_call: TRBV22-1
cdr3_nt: TGTCCTGGGAGTAATAGCGAACAAAGTCGGGCCAACGTCCTGACTTTC
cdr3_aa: CPGSNSEQSRANVLTF

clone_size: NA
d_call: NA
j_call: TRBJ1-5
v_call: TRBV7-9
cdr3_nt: TGTGCCAGCAGCTACGTAGAGGGGCCCCCGCATTTT
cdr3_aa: CASSYVEGPPHF

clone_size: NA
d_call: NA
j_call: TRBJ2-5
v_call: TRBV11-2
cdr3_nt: TGTGCCAGCAGCTTAGGTCCTCAAGAGACCCAGTACTTC
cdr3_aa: CASSLGPQETQYF

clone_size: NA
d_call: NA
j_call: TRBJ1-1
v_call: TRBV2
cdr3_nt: TGTGCCAGCAGTGGGGAGAACACTGAAGCTTTCTTT
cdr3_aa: CASSGENTEAFF

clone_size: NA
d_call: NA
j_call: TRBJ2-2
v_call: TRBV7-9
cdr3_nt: TGTGCCAGCAGCTTAGAGACCGGGGAGCTGTTTTTT
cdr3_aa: CASSLETGELFF

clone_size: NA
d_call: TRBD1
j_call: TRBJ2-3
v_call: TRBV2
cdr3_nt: TGTGCCAGCAGCAGACAGGGCCACACAGATACGCAGTATTTT
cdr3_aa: CASSRQGHTDTQYF

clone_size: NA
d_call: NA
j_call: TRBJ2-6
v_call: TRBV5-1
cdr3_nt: TGCGCCAGCAGCTCCTCGGCAGGCTCTGGGGCCAACGTCCTGACTTTC
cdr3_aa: CASSSSAGSGANVLTF

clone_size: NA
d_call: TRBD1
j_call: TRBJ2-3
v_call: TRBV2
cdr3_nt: TGTGCCAGCAGCCGGGACAGGGGAACAGATACGCAGTATTTT
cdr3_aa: CASSRDRGTDTQYF

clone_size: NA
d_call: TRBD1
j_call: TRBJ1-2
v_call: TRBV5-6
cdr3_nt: TGTGCCAGCAGCTTGGACAGGGGAAGAGGGAACTATGGCTACACCTTC
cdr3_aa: CASSLDRGRGNYGYTF

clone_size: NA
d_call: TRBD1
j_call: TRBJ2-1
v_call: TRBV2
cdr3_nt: TGTGCCAGCAGTGAAGAGGGGGCCTTCTACAATGAGCAGTTCTTC
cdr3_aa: CASSEEGAFYNEQFF

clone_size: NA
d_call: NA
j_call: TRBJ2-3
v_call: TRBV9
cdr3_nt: TGTGCCAGCAGCGTAGAGGGGGACCCCACAGATACGCAGTATTTT
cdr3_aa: CASSVEGDPTDTQYF

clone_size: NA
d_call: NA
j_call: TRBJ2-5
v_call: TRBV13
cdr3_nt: TGTGCCAGCAGCTCCGAAAGCCGCAAGGGGACCCAGTACTTC
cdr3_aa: CASSSESRKGTQYF

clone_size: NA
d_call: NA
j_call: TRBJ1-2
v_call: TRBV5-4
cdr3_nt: TGTGCCAGCAGCTCACCACCGGGCACGGAGGCTGGCTACACCTTC
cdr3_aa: CASSSPPGTEAGYTF

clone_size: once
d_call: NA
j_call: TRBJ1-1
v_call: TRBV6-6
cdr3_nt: TGTGCCAGCACGGTGGGGAACACTGAAGCTTTCTTT
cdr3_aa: CASTVGNTEAFF

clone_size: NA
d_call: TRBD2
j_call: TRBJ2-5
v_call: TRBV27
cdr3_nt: TGTGCCAGCAGTTTATCTAGGCGAGCGGGACTGCCTGAGACCCAGTACTTC
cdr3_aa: CASSLSRRAGLPETQYF

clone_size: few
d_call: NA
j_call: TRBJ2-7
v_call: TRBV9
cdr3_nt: TGTGCCAGCAGCGCTTCCTCAGGGAGCGGGCACGAGCAGTACTTC
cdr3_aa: CASSASSGSGHEQYF

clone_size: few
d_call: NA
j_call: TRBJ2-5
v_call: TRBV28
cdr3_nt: TGTGCCAGCAGCCCACAGGGGGGGGGAGAGACCCAGTACTTC
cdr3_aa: CASSPQGGGETQYF

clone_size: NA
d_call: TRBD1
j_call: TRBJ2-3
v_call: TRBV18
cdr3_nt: TGTGCCAGCTCACGGGACAGCCATTCGGGTACGCAGTATTTT
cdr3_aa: CASSRDSHSGTQYF

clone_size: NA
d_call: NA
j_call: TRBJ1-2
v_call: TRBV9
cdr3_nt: TGTGCCAGCAGCGGCGACAGGAGGAGGAGTGATGGCTACACCTTC
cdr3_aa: CASSGDRRRSDGYTF

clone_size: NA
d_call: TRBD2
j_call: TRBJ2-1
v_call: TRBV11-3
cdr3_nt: TGTGCCAGCAGCTTGGGACTACAGGATGAGCAGTTCTTC
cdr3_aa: CASSLGLQDEQFF

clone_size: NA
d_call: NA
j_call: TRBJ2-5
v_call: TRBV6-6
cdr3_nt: TGTGCCAGCAGGCTTAGAGAGACCCAGTACTTC
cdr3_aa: CASRLRETQYF

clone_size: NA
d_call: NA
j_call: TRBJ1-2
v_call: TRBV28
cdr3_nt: TGTGCCAGCAGTTCCCTCGGGGGGGATCAAAAAGGCACCTTC
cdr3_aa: CASSSLGGDQKGTF

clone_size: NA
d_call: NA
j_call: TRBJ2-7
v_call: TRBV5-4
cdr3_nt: TGTGCCAGCAGCTTGGCAACAACCCCGCACGCAGGGGTGGACGAGCAGTACTTC
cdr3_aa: CASSLATTPHAGVDEQYF

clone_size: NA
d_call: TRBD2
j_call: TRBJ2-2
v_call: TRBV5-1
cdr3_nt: TGCGCCAGCAGCTCCGAGGGACTAGCGGGAACCGGGGAGCTGTTTTTT
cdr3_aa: CASSSEGLAGTGELFF